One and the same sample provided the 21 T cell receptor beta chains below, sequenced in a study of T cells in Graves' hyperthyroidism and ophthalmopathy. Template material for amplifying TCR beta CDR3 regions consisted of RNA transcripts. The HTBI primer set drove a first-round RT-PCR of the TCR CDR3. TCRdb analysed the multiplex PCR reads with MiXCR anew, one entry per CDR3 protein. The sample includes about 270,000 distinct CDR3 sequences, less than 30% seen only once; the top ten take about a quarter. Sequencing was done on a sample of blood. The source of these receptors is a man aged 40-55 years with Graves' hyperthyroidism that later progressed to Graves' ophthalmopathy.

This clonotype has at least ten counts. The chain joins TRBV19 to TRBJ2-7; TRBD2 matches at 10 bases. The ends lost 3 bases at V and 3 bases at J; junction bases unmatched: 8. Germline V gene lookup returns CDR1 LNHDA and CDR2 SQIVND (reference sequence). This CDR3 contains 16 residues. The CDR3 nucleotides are TGTGCCAGTAGTATGAGCGGGAGGGATCTTCTCTACGAGCAGTACTTC. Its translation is CASSMSGRDLLYEQYF.

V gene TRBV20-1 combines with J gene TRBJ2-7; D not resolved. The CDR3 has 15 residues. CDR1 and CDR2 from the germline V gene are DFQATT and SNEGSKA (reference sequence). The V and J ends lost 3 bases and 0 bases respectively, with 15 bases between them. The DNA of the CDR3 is TGCAGTGCTAGTCCGACGTCCAGGAGCTCCTACGAGCAGTACTTC. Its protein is CSASPTSRSSYEQYF.

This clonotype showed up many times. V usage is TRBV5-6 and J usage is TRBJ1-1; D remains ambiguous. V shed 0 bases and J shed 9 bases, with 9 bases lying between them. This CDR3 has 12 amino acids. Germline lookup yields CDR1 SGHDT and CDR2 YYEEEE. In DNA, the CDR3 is TGTGCCAGCAGCTTGGGCGTAGGTAAAGCTTTCTTT. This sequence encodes CASSLGVGKAFF.

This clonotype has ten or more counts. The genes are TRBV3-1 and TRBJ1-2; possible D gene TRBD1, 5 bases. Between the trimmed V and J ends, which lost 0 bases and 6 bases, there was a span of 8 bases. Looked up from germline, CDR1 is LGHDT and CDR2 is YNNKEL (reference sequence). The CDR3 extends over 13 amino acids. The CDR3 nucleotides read TGTGCCAGCAGCCAAGAACCGGGGCATGGCTACACCTTC. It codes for CASSQEPGHGYTF.

The DNA for the CDR3 is TGTGCCAGCAGCCAAGGACTTAACCAGCCCCAGCATTTT. It specifies CASSQGLNQPQHF. The genes are TRBV14 and TRBJ1-5; D unresolved. CDR3 size: 13 residues. V lost 1 base and J lost 7, with 8 bases in between. From germline, CDR1 is SGHDN and CDR2 FVKESK.

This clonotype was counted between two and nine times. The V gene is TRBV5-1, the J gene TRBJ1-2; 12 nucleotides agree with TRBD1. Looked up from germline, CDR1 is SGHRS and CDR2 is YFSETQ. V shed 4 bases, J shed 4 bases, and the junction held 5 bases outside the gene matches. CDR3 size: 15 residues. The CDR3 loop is CASSAGQGAGYGYTF. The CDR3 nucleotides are TGCGCCAGCAGCGCGGGACAGGGGGCCGGCTATGGCTACACCTTC. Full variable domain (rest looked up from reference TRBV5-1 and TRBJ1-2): KAGVTQTPRYLIKTRGQQVTLSCSPISGHRSVSWYQQTPGQGLQFLFEYFSETQRNKGNFPGRFSGRQFSNSRSEMNVSTLELGDSALYLCASSAGQGAGYGYTFGSGTRLTVV.

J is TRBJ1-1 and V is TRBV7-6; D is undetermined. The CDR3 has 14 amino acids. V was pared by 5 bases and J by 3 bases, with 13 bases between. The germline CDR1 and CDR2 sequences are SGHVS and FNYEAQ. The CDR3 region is CASSKRATDTEAFF. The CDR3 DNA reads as TGTGCCAGCAGCAAGAGGGCGACGGACACTGAAGCTTTCTTT.

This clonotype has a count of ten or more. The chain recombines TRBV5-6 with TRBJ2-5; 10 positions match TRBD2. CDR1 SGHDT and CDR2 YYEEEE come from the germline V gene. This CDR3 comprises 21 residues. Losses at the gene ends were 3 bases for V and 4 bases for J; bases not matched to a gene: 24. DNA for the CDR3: TGTGCCAGCAGCTCGGCAGGGGGCGTCTGGCTAGCGGGAGATGTTACAGAGACCCAGTACTTC. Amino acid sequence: CASSSAGGVWLAGDVTETQYF.

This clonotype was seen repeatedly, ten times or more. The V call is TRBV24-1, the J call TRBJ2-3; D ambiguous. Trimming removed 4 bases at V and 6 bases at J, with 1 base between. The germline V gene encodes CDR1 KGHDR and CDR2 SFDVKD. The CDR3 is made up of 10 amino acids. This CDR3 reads CATSEDTQYF. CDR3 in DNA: TGTGCCACCAGTGAGGATACGCAGTATTTT.

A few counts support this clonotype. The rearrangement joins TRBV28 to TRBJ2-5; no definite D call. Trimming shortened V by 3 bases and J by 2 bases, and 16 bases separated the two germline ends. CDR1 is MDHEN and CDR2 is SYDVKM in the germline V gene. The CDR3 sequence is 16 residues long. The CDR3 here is CASSFAQKGRQETQYF. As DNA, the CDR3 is TGTGCCAGCAGTTTTGCTCAGAAAGGAAGACAAGAGACCCAGTACTTC.

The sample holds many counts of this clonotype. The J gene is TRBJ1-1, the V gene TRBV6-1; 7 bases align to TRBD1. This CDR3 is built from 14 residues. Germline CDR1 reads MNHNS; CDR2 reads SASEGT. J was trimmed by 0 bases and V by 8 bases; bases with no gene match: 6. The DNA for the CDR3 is TGTGCCAGCCTTAGACAGGGCATGAACACTGAAGCTTTCTTT. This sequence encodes CASLRQGMNTEAFF.

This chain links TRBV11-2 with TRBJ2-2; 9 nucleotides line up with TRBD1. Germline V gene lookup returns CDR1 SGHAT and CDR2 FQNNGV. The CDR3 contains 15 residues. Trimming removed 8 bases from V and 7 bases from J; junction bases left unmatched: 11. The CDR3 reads CASSTGTGWGGELFF. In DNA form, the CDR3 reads TGTGCCAGCTCAACCGGGACAGGGTGGGGCGGGGAGCTGTTTTTT.

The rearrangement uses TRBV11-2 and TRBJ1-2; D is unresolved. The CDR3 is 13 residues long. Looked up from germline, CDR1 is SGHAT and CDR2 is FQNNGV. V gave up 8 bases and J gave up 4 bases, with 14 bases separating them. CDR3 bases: TGTGCCAGCGGGCCTAGCGATGGCTATGGCTACACCTTC. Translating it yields CASGPSDGYGYTF.

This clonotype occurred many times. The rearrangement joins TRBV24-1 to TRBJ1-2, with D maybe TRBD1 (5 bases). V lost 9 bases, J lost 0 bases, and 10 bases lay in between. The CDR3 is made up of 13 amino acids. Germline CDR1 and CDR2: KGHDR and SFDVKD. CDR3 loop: CATQGRTNYGYTF. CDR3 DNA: TGTGCCACCCAGGGACGAACTAACTATGGCTACACCTTC.

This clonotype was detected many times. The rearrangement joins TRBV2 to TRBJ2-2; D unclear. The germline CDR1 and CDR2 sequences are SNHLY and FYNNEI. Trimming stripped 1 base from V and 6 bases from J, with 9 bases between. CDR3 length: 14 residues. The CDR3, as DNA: TGTGCCAGCAGTGAAGTCCCTTTGTCCGGGGAGCTGTTTTTT. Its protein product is CASSEVPLSGELFF.

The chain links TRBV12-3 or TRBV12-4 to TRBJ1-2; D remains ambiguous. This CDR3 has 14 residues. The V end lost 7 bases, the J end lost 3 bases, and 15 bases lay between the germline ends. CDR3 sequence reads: CASTMLGSDYGYTF. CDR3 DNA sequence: TGTGCCAGCACCATGCTGGGATCTGACTATGGCTACACCTTC.

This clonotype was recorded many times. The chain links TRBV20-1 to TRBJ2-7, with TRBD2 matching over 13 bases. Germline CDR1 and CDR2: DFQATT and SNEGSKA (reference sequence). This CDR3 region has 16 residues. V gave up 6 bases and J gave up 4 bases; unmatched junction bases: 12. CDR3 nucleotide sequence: TGCAGTGCAAGACCCGGACTAGCGGGAGTTAGGTACGAGCAGTACTTC. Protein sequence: CSARPGLAGVRYEQYF.

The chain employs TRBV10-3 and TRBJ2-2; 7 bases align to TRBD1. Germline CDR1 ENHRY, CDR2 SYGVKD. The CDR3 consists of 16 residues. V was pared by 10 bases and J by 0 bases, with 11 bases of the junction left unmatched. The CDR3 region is CATKSGTAANTGELFF. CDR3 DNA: TGTGCCACCAAATCCGGGACAGCAGCGAACACCGGGGAGCTGTTTTTT.

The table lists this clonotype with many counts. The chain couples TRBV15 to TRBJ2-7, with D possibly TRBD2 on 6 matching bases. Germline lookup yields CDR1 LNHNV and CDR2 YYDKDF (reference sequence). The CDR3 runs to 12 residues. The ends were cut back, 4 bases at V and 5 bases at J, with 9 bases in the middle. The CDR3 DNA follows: TGTGCCACCAGCACCGCGGGGAACGAGCAGTACTTC. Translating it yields CATSTAGNEQYF.

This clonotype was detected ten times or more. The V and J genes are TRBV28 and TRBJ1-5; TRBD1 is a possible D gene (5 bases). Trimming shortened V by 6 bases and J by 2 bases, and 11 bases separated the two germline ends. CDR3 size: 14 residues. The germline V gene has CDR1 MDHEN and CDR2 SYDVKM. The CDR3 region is CASSQGFGNQPQHF. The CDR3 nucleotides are TGTGCCAGCAGCCAGGGTTTTGGCAATCAGCCCCAGCATTTT.

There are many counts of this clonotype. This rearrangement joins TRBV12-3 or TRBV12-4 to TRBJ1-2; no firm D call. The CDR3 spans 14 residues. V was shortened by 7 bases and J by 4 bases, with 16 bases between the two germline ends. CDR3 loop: CASTRRRESYGYTF. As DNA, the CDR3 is TGTGCCAGCACCCGCAGGCGGGAGAGCTATGGCTACACCTTC.